The 27 T cell receptor beta chains given below trace back to one sample, sequenced in a study of vaccination and CD4 T cells after COVID-19. Cultured CD4+ T cell DNA was sequenced using the Oncomine TCR Beta short-read assay. TCRdb recomputed calls from the PCR reads with MiXCR, one row per CDR3 protein. Here the sample spans about 4,800 distinct CDR3 sequences, roughly 75% being singletons. These TCRs' antigens remain unknown. Treatment defined: roughly ten-day PBMC culture with coronavirus spike peptide pools or control peptides (ViraFEST assay). Sequences were obtained from CD4+ T cells from blood, cultured in vitro. The receptors were sampled from a human donor who had recovered from COVID-19.

This sequence joins TRBV6-1 and TRBJ2-7, with 9 bases aligning to TRBD1. From germline, CDR1 is MNHNS and CDR2 SASEGT. Trimming took 7 bases from V and 7 from J; bases not matched to a gene: 14. The CDR3 totals 15 residues. The CDR3 spells CASTSEGYRGREQYF. The CDR3 region has the DNA TGTGCCAGCACCTCAGAGGGATACAGGGGGCGAGAGCAGTACTTC.

The chain couples TRBV7-2 to TRBJ1-5, with TRBD1 matching over 8 bases. The V segment lost 3 bases and the J segment 5 bases; nucleotides outside the gene matches: 0. The V gene's germline CDR1 is SGHTA and CDR2 FQGNSA. This CDR3 is built from 13 residues. The CDR3 protein is CASSLDRDQPQHF. The CDR3 nucleotides are TGTGCCAGCAGCTTGGACAGGGATCAGCCCCAGCATTTT.

J is TRBJ1-6 and V is TRBV30; D is unresolved. Trimming left V 0 bases short and J 7 bases short, with 10 bases between. Germline CDR1 is GTSNPN and CDR2 is SVGIG (reference sequence). This CDR3 contains 14 residues. CDR3 DNA sequence: TGTGCCTGGAGTGTTTTTGGCCCCAATTCACCCCTCCACTTT. It is translated as CAWSVFGPNSPLHF.

The chain links TRBV20-1 to TRBJ2-1, with 8 bases matching TRBD2. Germline CDR1 reads DFQATT; CDR2 reads SNEGSKA (reference sequence). The CDR3 consists of 17 residues. Losses at the gene ends were 3 bases for V and 10 bases for J; bases not matched to a gene: 20. CDR3 amino acids: CSASQAGASPTRGEQFF. CDR3 sequence (DNA): TGCAGTGCTAGCCAAGCGGGGGCCTCCCCGACCCGCGGGGAGCAGTTCTTC.

V and J are TRBV18 and TRBJ2-3; maybe TRBD2 (6 bases). The V end was cut by 3 bases, the J end by 4 bases, with 17 bases between. Looked up from germline, CDR1 is KGHSH and CDR2 is LQKENI. CDR3 size: 16 residues. The DNA for the CDR3 is TGTGCCAGCTCACCCGCAAGCGGGCCCCCCGCAGATACGCAGTATTTT. It encodes CASSPASGPPADTQYF.

The rearrangement joins TRBV19 to TRBJ1-1; TRBD1 matches 10 bases. V trimming: 6 bases; J trimming: 5 bases; junction bases outside the gene matches: 3. The CDR3 sequence is 13 residues long. The germline CDR1 and CDR2 sequences are LNHDA and SQIVND (reference sequence). The CDR3 here is CASRGDRGTEAFF. CDR3 nucleotides: TGTGCCAGTAGAGGGGACAGGGGTACTGAAGCTTTCTTT. Full variable domain (rest looked up from reference TRBV19 and TRBJ1-1): DGGITQSPKYLFRKEGQNVTLSCEQNLNHDAMYWYRQDPGQGLRLIYYSQIVNDFQKGDIAEGYSVSREKKESFPLTVTSAQKNPTAFYLCASRGDRGTEAFFGQGTRLTVV.

The chain combines TRBV20-1 with TRBJ2-3; 7 bases are a match to TRBD2. Trimming took 3 bases from V and 5 from J; bases not matched to a gene: 2. This CDR3 comprises 12 residues. Germline V gene lookup returns CDR1 DFQATT and CDR2 SNEGSKA (reference sequence). DNA of the CDR3: TGCAGTGCTAGCGGGGAGGGAGATACGCAGTATTTT. It is translated as CSASGEGDTQYF.

This chain links TRBV7-9 with TRBJ2-5; weak D call: TRBD2 (5 bases). Trimming left V 1 base short and J 2 bases short, with 11 bases between. The CDR3 sequence is 15 residues long. In germline, CDR1 is SEHNR, CDR2 FQNEAQ (reference sequence). The CDR3 protein is CASSLGDREQETQYF. Here the CDR3 DNA reads TGTGCCAGCAGCTTAGGAGATCGGGAACAAGAGACCCAGTACTTC.

V and J are TRBV5-1 and TRBJ2-7; 7 positions match TRBD2. CDR1 is SGHRS, CDR2 YFSETQ, per germline. V shed 0 bases, J shed 1 base, and the junction held 4 bases outside the gene matches. CDR3 length: 15 amino acids. CDR3: CASSLAGLTSYEQYF. Here the CDR3 DNA reads TGCGCCAGCAGCTTGGCGGGACTAACATCCTACGAGCAGTACTTC.

In this sample, this clonotype turned up once. This sequence joins TRBV30 and TRBJ2-1; 10 bases agree with TRBD1. The V gene's germline CDR1 is GTSNPN and CDR2 SVGIG (reference sequence). This CDR3 comprises 14 residues. Losses at the gene ends were 3 bases for V and 6 bases for J; bases not matched to a gene: 5. Written as DNA, the CDR3 is TGTGCCTGGAGAAAGGGACAGGGGTTCAATGAGCAGTTCTTC. This sequence encodes CAWRKGQGFNEQFF. The full variable domain, its missing parts supplied by reference TRBV30 and TRBJ2-1, is SQTIHQWPATLVQPVGSPLSLECTVEGTSNPNLYWYRQAAGRGLQLLFYSVGIGQISSEVPQNLSASRPQDRQFILSSKKLLLSDSGFYLCAWRKGQGFNEQFFGPGTRLTVL.

The chain couples TRBV6-1 to TRBJ2-5; D may match TRBD1 or TRBD2 (5 bases each). Trimming stripped 6 bases from V and 4 bases from J, with 12 bases between. This CDR3 is built from 13 residues. CDR1 and CDR2 (germline): MNHNS, SASEGT. The CDR3 sequence: CASREGRRETQYF. The DNA of the CDR3 is TGTGCCAGCAGAGAGGGACGGAGAGAGACCCAGTACTTC.

The sample holds one count of this clonotype. The chain carries TRBV7-2 and TRBJ1-2, with 7 bases fitting TRBD1. CDR1 SGHTA and CDR2 FQGNSA come from the germline V gene. This CDR3 has 15 amino acids. J lost 4 bases, V lost 0 bases, and 5 bases had no gene match. CDR3 loop: CASSLATGRGYGYTF. The CDR3 nucleotides are TGTGCCAGCAGCTTAGCGACAGGGAGGGGCTATGGCTACACCTTC.

The chain uses TRBV20-1 and TRBJ2-1; 9 bases fit TRBD2. V was clipped by 2 bases and J by 6 bases; unmatched bases: 2. From germline, CDR1 is DFQATT and CDR2 SNEGSKA (reference sequence). This CDR3 spans 13 amino acids. CDR3 region: CSARKLAGNEQFF. The CDR3 DNA reads TGCAGTGCTAGAAAACTAGCGGGCAATGAGCAGTTCTTC.

This chain connects TRBV25-1 to TRBJ1-2; D is uncertain. V was cut by 4 bases and J by 6 bases, with 12 bases left in between. Germline-derived CDR1 and CDR2 are MGHDK and SYGVNS. The CDR3 sequence is 13 residues long. CDR3 region: CASSGWYSDGYTF. CDR3 sequence (DNA): TGTGCCAGCAGTGGATGGTACTCGGATGGCTACACCTTC.

The chain links TRBV20-1 to TRBJ1-6; no clear D gene. This CDR3 region has 14 residues. Germline V gene sequence: CDR1 DFQATT, CDR2 SNEGSKA (reference sequence). Trimming removed 4 bases from V and 3 bases from J, with 10 bases in between. The CDR3 is CSATSGLYNSPLHF. The DNA of the CDR3 is TGCAGTGCTACGTCCGGGCTCTATAATTCACCCCTCCACTTT.

The rearrangement uses TRBV15 and TRBJ1-1; TRBD1 matches at 11 bases. The CDR3 consists of 18 residues. The trim removed 0 bases at V and 0 bases at J, leaving 6 bases unmatched. Germline loops: CDR1 LNHNV, CDR2 YYDKDF (reference sequence). The DNA of the CDR3 is TGTGCCACCAGCAGAGATTTGGGACAGGGGGTGATGAACACTGAAGCTTTCTTT. Translation gives CATSRDLGQGVMNTEAFF.

The rearrangement uses TRBV12-3 or TRBV12-4 and TRBJ2-7, with TRBD1 matching 7 bases. V lost 5 bases, J lost 3 bases, and 10 bases stayed unmatched. CDR3 length: 15 amino acids. The CDR3 reads CASSPHDRDLYEQYF. CDR3 DNA sequence: TGTGCCAGCAGTCCCCATGACAGGGACCTCTACGAGCAGTACTTC.

The gene calls are TRBV28 and TRBJ1-2; possibly TRBD1 for D (6 bases). This CDR3 spans 14 amino acids. The V end lost 3 bases, the J end lost 0 bases, and 8 bases lay between the germline ends. CDR1 is MDHEN and CDR2 is SYDVKM in the germline V gene. The DNA for the CDR3 is TGTGCCAGCAGTTTTCAGGGGACTAACTATGGCTACACCTTC. Its translation is CASSFQGTNYGYTF.

The chain carries TRBV18 and TRBJ2-4; TRBD1 is a possible D gene (6 bases). This CDR3 comprises 14 residues. V was clipped by 3 bases and J by 7 bases, with 13 bases between them. Germline V gives CDR1 KGHSH, CDR2 LQKENI. The CDR3 region has the DNA TGTGCCAGCTCACCCTACAGGGTGGTGAACATTCAGTACTTC. It is translated as CASSPYRVVNIQYF.

The V and J genes are TRBV7-9 and TRBJ2-1; a possible D gene is TRBD2 (6 bases). The germline V gene encodes CDR1 SEHNR and CDR2 FQNEAQ (reference sequence). This CDR3 comprises 15 residues. V shed 5 bases and J shed 4 bases, with 15 bases lying between them. CDR3: CASSPDGTQYNEQFF. As DNA, the CDR3 is TGTGCCAGCAGCCCGGACGGGACTCAGTACAATGAGCAGTTCTTC.

CDR3 amino acids: CASSEWDRGGEKLFF. The CDR3 bases are TGTGCCAGCAGTGAATGGGACAGGGGCGGTGAAAAACTGTTTTTT. The chain combines TRBV6-1 with TRBJ1-4; 10 nucleotides match TRBD1. Germline CDR1 MNHNS, CDR2 SASEGT. V dropped 2 bases and J dropped 7; count of bases not matched to a gene: 4. This CDR3 has 15 residues.

CDR3 in DNA: TGTGCCAGCAGTGAAGATCACGTTCCTGTGGTTGGCTACACCTTC. Translation: CASSEDHVPVVGYTF. V gene TRBV6-1 combines with J gene TRBJ1-2; no reliable D call. Germline-derived CDR1 and CDR2 are MNHNS and SASEGT. CDR3 size: 15 residues. The germline V and J ends were trimmed by 1 base and 7 bases, with 16 bases remaining between them.

J is TRBJ1-2 and V is TRBV12-3 or TRBV12-4; D might be TRBD1 (5 bases). Trimming stripped 8 bases from V and 0 bases from J, with 22 bases between. The CDR3 is 17 residues long. CDR3 bases: TGTGCCAGCGTCAAAGGGTCTGGGCAGGGATCTAACTATGGCTACACCTTC. It yields the protein CASVKGSGQGSNYGYTF.

This chain links TRBV7-2 with TRBJ1-2; D unresolved. Per the germline V gene, CDR1 is SGHTA and CDR2 is FQGNSA. The CDR3 is 14 residues long. Trimming stripped 3 bases from V and 0 bases from J, with 8 bases between. The CDR3: CASSFVESNYGYTF. In nucleotides, the CDR3 is TGTGCCAGCAGCTTCGTCGAGTCTAACTATGGCTACACCTTC.

This chain links TRBV20-1 with TRBJ2-4; the D gene is possibly TRBD1 (6 bases). Per the germline V gene, CDR1 is DFQATT and CDR2 is SNEGSKA (reference sequence). Trimming cost V 5 bases and J 3 bases, with 17 bases left between them. The CDR3 sequence is 15 residues long. The CDR3 bases are TGCAGTGCTCTTACGCCAGGGGCCCACAAAAACATTCAGTACTTC. It encodes CSALTPGAHKNIQYF.

In nucleotides, the CDR3 is TGCGCCAGCAGCTTGGCACCCGGTTACGAGCAGTACTTC. This encodes CASSLAPGYEQYF. The V gene is TRBV5-1, the J gene TRBJ2-7; the D is unclear. Per germline, CDR1 SGHRS and CDR2 YFSETQ. The CDR3 spans 13 residues. Trimming cost V 0 bases and J 4 bases, with 8 bases left between them.

This clonotype is large (0.1 to 1%) by share. The chain joins TRBV7-2 to TRBJ1-5; D remains unclear. Between the trimmed V and J ends, which lost 4 bases and 3 bases, there was a span of 4 bases. The CDR3 sequence is 12 residues long. Germline V lookup: CDR1 SGHTA, CDR2 FQGNSA. The CDR3 here is CASSSYNQPQHF. In DNA, the CDR3 is TGTGCCAGCAGCTCTTACAATCAGCCCCAGCATTTT.